This T cell receptor beta chain was sequenced for a study of blood T cell repertoires in COVID-19. Study background: Samples of COVID-19 (acute and convalescent) were obtained from the United States, Italy and Spain. From T cells, B-cell-depleted T cells, or PBMCs came the material, which was cDNA or gDNA.

The table came from immunoSEQ multiplex PCR; TCRdb's copy has only in-frame clones and leaves some out. The table has around 210,000 clones, under 85% seen once. The CDR3 loop spans 14 amino acids. Trimming removed 3 bases at V and 1 base at J, with 9 bases between. Germline V lookup: CDR1 MNHEY, CDR2 SMNVEV (reference sequence). The chain employs TRBV27 and TRBJ1-1, with D tentatively TRBD1 (5 bases). The TCR sequence derives from a woman at least 80 years old with COVID-19, enrolled during active disease. Sequencing used peripheral blood. The CDR3 is CASSFRGQNTEAFF. Here the CDR3 DNA reads TGTGCCAGCAGTTTCCGTGGACAGAACACTGAAGCTTTCTTT.